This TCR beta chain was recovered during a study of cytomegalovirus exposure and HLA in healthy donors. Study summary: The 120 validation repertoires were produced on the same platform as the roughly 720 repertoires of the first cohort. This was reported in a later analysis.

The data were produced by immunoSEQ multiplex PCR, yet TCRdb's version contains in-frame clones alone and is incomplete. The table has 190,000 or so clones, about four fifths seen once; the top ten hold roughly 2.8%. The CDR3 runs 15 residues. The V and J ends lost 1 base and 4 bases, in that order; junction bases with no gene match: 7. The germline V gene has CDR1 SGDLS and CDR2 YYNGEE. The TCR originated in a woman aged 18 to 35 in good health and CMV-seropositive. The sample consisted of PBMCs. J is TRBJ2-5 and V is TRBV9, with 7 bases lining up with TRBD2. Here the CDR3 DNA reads TGTGCCAGCAGCGTATGGAGCGGGAATACAGAGACCCAGTACTTC. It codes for CASSVWSGNTETQYF.